This T cell receptor beta chain was sequenced for a study of blood T cell repertoires in COVID-19. This clone was detected only once. Enrolment of Seattle patients took place during active infection, and they were followed longitudinally. As handled by the study authors: Cell counts per sample came from amplifying reference gene primers. Sequenced by immunoSEQ multiplex PCR; TCRdb stores in-frame clones only, minus some. V, J and clone size are those of that table, while D and trimming were read from the DNA. The data show 150,000 or so clones, 80% to 90% seen once. The CDR3 loop spans 14 amino acids. Germline V lookup: CDR1 SGHKS, CDR2 YYEKEE (reference sequence). The trim removed 0 bases at V and 6 bases at J, leaving 2 bases unmatched.

The specimen was peripheral blood. The chain links TRBV5-5 to TRBJ1-5; 8 bases match TRBD1. The TCR sequence derives from a woman in her seventies with COVID-19, enrolled during active disease. The CDR3 region has the DNA TGTGCCAGCAGCTTGGACAGGGGGACTCAGCCCCAGCATTTT. Translating it yields CASSLDRGTQPQHF.